This T cell receptor (beta chain) was identified in a study of human thymus T cells. Study results and limitations: Thymic and blood repertoires appeared to display a bias in their usage of V and J genes.

The V end lost 3 bases, the J end lost 8 bases, and 7 bases lay between the germline ends. The CDR3 consists of 12 residues. Germline V gene sequence: CDR1 LNHDA, CDR2 SQIVND (reference sequence). A single count supports this clone. Its antigen is as yet unknown. Corrective surgery for congenital heart defects was being performed on the healthy Finnish infants who were the donors. An approximately 0.45-1 mL peripheral blood aliquot was taken intraoperatively from four of eight donors. No fixed cell number was used; all available blood leukocytes supplied DNA. Clones were sequenced by immunoSEQ multiplex PCR, and TCRdb holds only the in-frame ones, with some missing. The top ten clones hold around 6% of a sample with about 60,000 clones, approximately 93% of them seen once.

The rearrangement links TRBV19 to TRBJ2-2; D is unresolved. This TCR was sampled from a boy less than two years old with a congenital heart defect but otherwise immunologically healthy. The source material was blood. The CDR3 region has the DNA TGTGCCAGTAGTATTGACATGGGGGAGCTGTTTTTT. Translated, it gives CASSIDMGELFF.